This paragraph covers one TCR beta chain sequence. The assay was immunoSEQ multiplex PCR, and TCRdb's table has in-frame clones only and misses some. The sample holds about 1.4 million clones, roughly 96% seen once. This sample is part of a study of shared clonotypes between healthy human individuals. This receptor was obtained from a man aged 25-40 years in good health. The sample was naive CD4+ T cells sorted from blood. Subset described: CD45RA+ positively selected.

CDR3 sequence reads: CASSATETYEQYF. In DNA, the CDR3 is TGTGCCAGCTCGGCGACAGAAACCTACGAGCAGTACTTC. This sequence joins TRBV18 and TRBJ2-7; D is possibly TRBD1 (5 bases). CDR1 and CDR2 from the germline V gene are KGHSH and LQKENI. The CDR3 contains 13 residues. Trimming cost V 6 bases and J 2 bases, with 11 bases left between them.